Shown below are 21 T cell receptor beta chains from a single sample sequenced in a study of T cell changes during pregnancy in multiple sclerosis. The repertoire was sequenced with immunoSEQ multiplex PCR; TCRdb's copy has only in-frame clones and lacks some. The sample consists of some 49,000 clones, 85% to 90% of them appearing once. The source material was peripheral blood, sampled after pregnancy. The receptors here all came from a female donor in good health, enrolled as a control in a pregnancy study.

J is TRBJ2-2 and V is TRBV6-4; the D gene is possibly TRBD2 (5 bases). This CDR3 spans 13 amino acids. Germline CDR1 and CDR2: MRHNA and SNTAGT. The ends were cut back, 5 bases at V and 3 bases at J, with 7 bases in the middle. The CDR3 DNA follows: TGTGCCAGCAGTTCCGGGGACACCGGGGAGCTGTTTTTT. This encodes CASSSGDTGELFF.

The J gene is TRBJ1-1, the V gene TRBV6-5, with unresolved D. The CDR3 runs 15 residues. Trimming removed 6 bases from V and 0 bases from J, with 14 bases in between. CDR1 and CDR2 (germline): MNHEY, SVGAGI. CDR3 in amino acids: CASSQISTVNTEAFF. The CDR3 bases are TGTGCCAGCAGCCAAATATCTACAGTGAACACTGAAGCTTTCTTT.

This sequence joins TRBV4-3 and TRBJ2-1; no clear D gene. Germline CDR1 reads LGHNA; CDR2 reads YSLEER. The CDR3 extends over 13 amino acids. Trimming removed 1 base at V and 2 bases at J, with 3 bases between. In DNA, the CDR3 is TGCGCCAGCAGCCAAGGGCCCTACAATGAGCAGTTCTTC. Translated: CASSQGPYNEQFF.

The J gene is TRBJ1-2, the V gene TRBV27; 7 bases are a match to TRBD1. J gave up 9 bases and V 5 bases, and 3 bases lay outside the gene matches. This CDR3 is built from 11 residues. Germline assignment: CDR1 MNHEY and CDR2 SMNVEV (reference sequence). The CDR3 nucleotides are TGTGCCAGCAGTGACAGGGACAGCTACACCTTC. It translates to CASSDRDSYTF.

The V and J genes are TRBV10-3 and TRBJ1-2; D is uncertain. Trimming shortened V by 4 bases and J by 5 bases, and 11 bases separated the two germline ends. This CDR3 is built from 13 residues. Germline CDR1 ENHRY, CDR2 SYGVKD. CDR3 coding DNA: TGTGCCATCAGTGCTAACCCGGGGTATGGCTACACCTTC. This encodes CAISANPGYGYTF.

This clone appeared once. This chain joins TRBV15 and TRBJ2-5; D is perhaps TRBD1 (7 bases). The CDR3 runs to 14 residues. Germline CDR1 and CDR2: LNHNV and YYDKDF (reference sequence). Trimming cost V 1 base and J 5 bases, with 11 bases left between them. The CDR3 region is CATSRGSGGETQYF. CDR3 sequence (DNA): TGTGCCACCAGCAGAGGTTCAGGGGGGGAGACCCAGTACTTC. The full variable domain, with the rest looked up from reference TRBV15 and TRBJ2-5, is DAMVIQNPRYQVTQFGKPVTLSCSQTLNHNVMYWYQQKSSQAPKLLFHYYDKDFNNEADTPDNFQSRRPNTSFCFLDIRSPGLGDTAMYLCATSRGSGGETQYFGPGTRLLVL.

About this clone itself: At one end the junction does not follow the germline gene, possibly because of a read error. The chain has TRBV7-4 and TRBJ2-1, with D unresolved. This CDR3 has 14 residues. Germline V gene lookup returns CDR1 SGHVT and CDR2 SQSDAQ. CDR3 DNA: TGTGCCAGCAGCTTGAAGAAATCCACCAAGCGTAAACTCTTC. It is translated as CASSLKKSTKRKLF.

The J gene is TRBJ1-1, the V gene TRBV7-3; D gene ambiguous. The CDR3 is made up of 14 amino acids. With 5 bases removed from V and 4 bases from J, the gap between germline ends came to 14 bases. Germline assignment: CDR1 SGHTA and CDR2 FQGTGA. The chain's CDR3 is CASSPGVLGTEAFF. For the CDR3, the DNA is TGTGCCAGCAGCCCCGGGGTCTTGGGCACTGAAGCTTTCTTT.

This chain joins TRBV28 and TRBJ1-2; D is undetermined. The CDR3 loop spans 13 amino acids. Trimming took off 3 bases at V and 3 bases at J, with 8 bases between the two ends. In germline, CDR1 is MDHEN, CDR2 SYDVKM. CDR3 DNA: TGTGCCAGCAGTTTCAACCTATACTATGGCTACACCTTC. It yields the protein CASSFNLYYGYTF.

The chain uses TRBV19 and TRBJ1-5; 8 bases fit TRBD1. Trimming took 3 bases from V and 2 from J; bases not matched to a gene: 3. The CDR3 loop spans 15 amino acids. Germline V gene data show CDR1 as LNHDA and CDR2 as SQIVND (reference sequence). For the CDR3, the DNA is TGTGCCAGTAGTATGGAGACAGGGGGCAATCAGCCCCAGCATTTT. This sequence encodes CASSMETGGNQPQHF. The whole variable domain, filled in from reference TRBV19 and TRBJ1-5, reads DGGITQSPKYLFRKEGQNVTLSCEQNLNHDAMYWYRQDPGQGLRLIYYSQIVNDFQKGDIAEGYSVSREKKESFPLTVTSAQKNPTAFYLCASSMETGGNQPQHFGDGTRLSIL.

The sample holds one count of this clone. This chain links TRBV5-6 with TRBJ1-6, with D tentatively TRBD1 (6 bases). Looked up from germline, CDR1 is SGHDT and CDR2 is YYEEEE. Deletions cut 1 base from V and 9 bases from J, with 14 bases between. The CDR3 extends over 15 amino acids. In nucleotides, the CDR3 is TGTGCCAGCAGCTTGTGGGGGGGGCCGAGTTCACCCCTCCACTTT. Amino acids: CASSLWGGPSSPLHF.

The V and J genes are TRBV6-5 and TRBJ2-3; 7 bases align to TRBD1. Losses at the gene ends were 0 bases for V and 2 bases for J; bases not matched to a gene: 5. Per germline, CDR1 MNHEY and CDR2 SVGAGI. The CDR3 spans 16 residues. CDR3 nucleotide sequence: TGTGCCAGCAGTTACTCCGGGGACAGTATCACAGATACGCAGTATTTT. It specifies CASSYSGDSITDTQYF.

The gene calls are TRBV5-1 and TRBJ2-7; 10 nucleotides line up with TRBD2. The germline V gene encodes CDR1 SGHRS and CDR2 YFSETQ. The CDR3 covers 16 residues. J lost 3 bases, V lost 0 bases, and 6 bases had no gene match. The CDR3 spells CASSLAGASGGYEQYF. DNA of the CDR3: TGCGCCAGCAGCTTGGCCGGGGCTAGCGGGGGCTACGAGCAGTACTTC.

The J gene is TRBJ2-6, the V gene TRBV4-2; no clear D gene. Germline lookup yields CDR1 LGHNA and CDR2 YNFKEQ. Deletions cut 1 base from V and 0 bases from J, with 4 bases between. The CDR3 extends over 15 amino acids. The CDR3 reads CASSQGSSGANVLTF. The CDR3 DNA sequence: TGTGCCAGCAGCCAAGGGAGCTCTGGGGCCAACGTCCTGACTTTC.

The rearrangement links TRBV9 to TRBJ2-1; 13 positions match TRBD2. CDR1 and CDR2 from the germline V gene are SGDLS and YYNGEE. V was clipped by 1 base and J by 10 bases; unmatched bases: 5. This CDR3 is 15 amino acids long. For the CDR3, the DNA is TGTGCCAGCAGCGTAACTAGCGGGAGGGCCGGAGAGCAGTTCTTC. This gives the protein CASSVTSGRAGEQFF.

The chain joins TRBV11-2 to TRBJ1-5; 7 bases are shared with TRBD1. Trimming took 4 bases from V and 0 from J; bases not matched to a gene: 3. The germline gives CDR1 SGHAT, CDR2 FQNNGV. This CDR3 is 15 amino acids long. The DNA for the CDR3 is TGTGCCAGCAGCTCGGGACAGTATAGCAATCAGCCCCAGCATTTT. Translating it yields CASSSGQYSNQPQHF.

Only one count was recorded for this clone. The chain combines TRBV6-6 with TRBJ1-3; 8 bases line up with TRBD1. The germline CDR1 and CDR2 sequences are MNHNY and SVGAGI (reference sequence). V gave up 5 bases and J gave up 3 bases; unmatched junction bases: 6. CDR3 size: 15 residues. CDR3 amino acids: CASSPMDRVGNTIYF. The CDR3 DNA sequence: TGTGCCAGCAGTCCAATGGACAGGGTTGGAAACACCATATATTTT.

DNA for the CDR3: TGTGCCAGCAGTAACCCGGGACAGGCCCGCTCCTACGAGCAGTACTTC. Translating gives CASSNPGQARSYEQYF. The V and J genes are TRBV2 and TRBJ2-7; the match to TRBD1 covers 8 bases. The CDR3 has 16 residues. V shed 5 bases, J shed 0 bases, and the junction held 9 bases outside the gene matches. Germline V gene lookup returns CDR1 SNHLY and CDR2 FYNNEI. The full variable domain, with the rest looked up from reference TRBV2 and TRBJ2-7, is EPEVTQTPSHQVTQMGQEVILRCVPISNHLYFYWYRQILGQKVEFLVSFYNNEISEKSEIFDDQFSVERPDGSNFTLKIRSTKLEDSAMYFCASSNPGQARSYEQYFGPGTRLTVT.

V is TRBV15 and J is TRBJ1-1; maybe TRBD1 (5 bases). The CDR3 has 14 residues. The germline CDR1 and CDR2 sequences are LNHNV and YYDKDF (reference sequence). V lost 3 bases, J lost 0 bases, and 8 bases lay in between. The DNA for the CDR3 is TGTGCCACCAGCAGTGGGGGGTTGAACACTGAAGCTTTCTTT. It is translated as CATSSGGLNTEAFF.

In this sample, this clone turned up once. The chain has TRBV30 and TRBJ1-2; perhaps TRBD1 as D (6 bases). Trimming cost V 2 bases and J 4 bases, with 20 bases left between them. In germline, CDR1 is GTSNPN, CDR2 SVGIG (reference sequence). The CDR3 extends over 16 amino acids. This CDR3 is CAWSSALRGAGYGYTF. The DNA for the CDR3 is TGTGCCTGGAGTTCCGCCCTTCGGGGGGCCGGCTATGGCTACACCTTC. The complete variable domain, with remaining parts taken from reference TRBV30 and TRBJ1-2, reads SQTIHQWPATLVQPVGSPLSLECTVEGTSNPNLYWYRQAAGRGLQLLFYSVGIGQISSEVPQNLSASRPQDRQFILSSKKLLLSDSGFYLCAWSSALRGAGYGYTFGSGTRLTVV.

This clone was recorded once. The rearrangement uses TRBV5-8 and TRBJ1-2, with TRBD1 matching over 8 bases. With 0 bases clipped from V and 7 bases from J, the junction kept 8 bases outside the gene matches. The CDR3 has 15 residues. CDR1 and CDR2 (germline): SGHTS, YDEGEE. CDR3 nucleotide sequence: TGTGCCAGCAGCTTGGGGCAGGGGGCCCCTATTGGCTACACCTTC. This gives the protein CASSLGQGAPIGYTF.